The rows below give T cell receptor beta chains drawn from one sample of a study of T-cell reconstitution after alpha-beta-depleted transplantation in children. One entry per CDR3 protein results from TCRdb running MiXCR on the PCR reads. Altogether about 420,000 distinct CDR3 sequences are present, roughly 11% being singletons, with the ten largest covering nearly 5.5%. This sample comprised PBMCs from the stem cell graft donor, obtained from the stem cell graft. All receptors derive from a human donor who donated a stem cell graft to a child with acute myeloid leukemia. CDR3s leave out the opening cysteine and the closing phenylalanine or tryptophan.

CDR3aa | v_gene
ASSLADTRGETQY | TRBV12-3/TRBV12-4
ASSRSGGSGANVLT | TRBV4-3
ASSLGPSGANVLT | TRBV5-1
ASSLEQGRANYGYT | TRBV5-6
ASSQVGGEGYT | TRBV4-2
ATSRVGLAGTDTQY | TRBV15
ASSPPGPINNEQF | TRBV18
ASSFTDEQF | TRBV5-1
SANRQGSDGYT | TRBV20-1
SAAGLAGETQY | TRBV29-1
ASSSRTDQETQY | TRBV7-9
ASSFGTTDTQY | TRBV5-1
ATTYRDETQY | TRBV2
ASSQGNGGTSTDTQY | TRBV4-1
ASSPDRAGSPQH | TRBV27
ASSLRVREDTQY | TRBV5-6
ASSLSTEGTGELF | TRBV7-6
SATWRGGSTGPDTQY | TRBV20-1
ASSQDVAGAGTDTQY | TRBV4-3
TSSLATGAGANVLT | TRBV11-2
ASSIEGLADNEQF | TRBV19
ASRPVVAGGRSTDTQY | TRBV11-2
ASSEGTLYGYT | TRBV25-1
SAGVAGTPYNEQF | TRBV20-1
ASSRTGDDGYT | TRBV6-1
SARDGSESVTQY | TRBV20-1
ASREGVRETQY | TRBV7-2
ASSLVGTGSDTEAF | TRBV7-6
ASSPGGGSNQPQH | TRBV2
ASSTTNTGELF | TRBV7-3
ASRGTGVGDEKLF | TRBV6-1
SARGSGNTIY | TRBV20-1
ALGQGATGELF | TRBV30
ASRLDRGRGYNEQF | TRBV12-3/TRBV12-4
ASSGGTGAEGYT | TRBV3-1
ASSRVGTGDYNEQF | TRBV7-2
ASSYPGRVGGETQY | TRBV6-2/TRBV6-3
ASSYSLAGTGFEQY | TRBV6-5
ASSLEWQPQH | TRBV5-6
ASSQRLAEQEQY | TRBV3-1
ASSLRGGRTEAF | TRBV6-5
ATYRGNYGYT | TRBV27
ASSQEGGEETQY | TRBV3-1
ASSQVRGTSGRGEQF | TRBV4-1
ASSPPSSVTGELF | TRBV18
ASSVGAGIHNEQF | TRBV9
SVEEETQY | TRBV29-1
ASSLALQGETGELF | TRBV5-1
ASSSQGLNYGYT | TRBV7-2
SANAGLRGAEKLF | TRBV20-1
ASSLEYSSYEQY | TRBV7-2
ASSLTALGYNEQF | TRBV7-2